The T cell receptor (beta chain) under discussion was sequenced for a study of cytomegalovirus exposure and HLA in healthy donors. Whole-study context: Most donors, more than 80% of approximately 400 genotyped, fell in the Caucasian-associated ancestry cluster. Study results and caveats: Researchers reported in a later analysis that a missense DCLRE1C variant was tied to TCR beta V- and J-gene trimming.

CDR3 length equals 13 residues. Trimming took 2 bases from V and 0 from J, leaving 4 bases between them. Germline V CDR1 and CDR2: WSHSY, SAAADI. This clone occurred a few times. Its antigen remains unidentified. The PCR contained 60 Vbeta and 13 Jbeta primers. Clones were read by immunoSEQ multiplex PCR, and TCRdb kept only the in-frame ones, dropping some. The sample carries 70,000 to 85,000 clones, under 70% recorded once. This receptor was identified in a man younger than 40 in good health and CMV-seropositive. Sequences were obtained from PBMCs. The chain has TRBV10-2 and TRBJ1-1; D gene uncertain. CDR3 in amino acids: CASSEAVNTEAFF. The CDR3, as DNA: TGCGCCAGCAGTGAGGCGGTGAACACTGAAGCTTTCTTT.